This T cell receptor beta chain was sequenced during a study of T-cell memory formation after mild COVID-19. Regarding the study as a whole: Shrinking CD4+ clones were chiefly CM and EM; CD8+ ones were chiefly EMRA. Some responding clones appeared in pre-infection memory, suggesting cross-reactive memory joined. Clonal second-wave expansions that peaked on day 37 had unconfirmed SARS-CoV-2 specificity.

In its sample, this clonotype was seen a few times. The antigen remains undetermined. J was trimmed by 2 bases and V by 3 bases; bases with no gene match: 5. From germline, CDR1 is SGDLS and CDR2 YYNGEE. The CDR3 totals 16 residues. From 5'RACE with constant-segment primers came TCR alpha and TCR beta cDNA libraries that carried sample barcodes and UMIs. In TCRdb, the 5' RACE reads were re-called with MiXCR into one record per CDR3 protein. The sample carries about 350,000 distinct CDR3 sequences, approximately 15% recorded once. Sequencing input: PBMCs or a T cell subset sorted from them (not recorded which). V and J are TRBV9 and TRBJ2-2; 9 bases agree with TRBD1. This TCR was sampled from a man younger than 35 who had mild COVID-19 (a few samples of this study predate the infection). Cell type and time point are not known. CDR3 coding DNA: TGTGCCAGCAGCGAAGGGACAGGGTATAACACCGGGGAGCTGTTTTTT. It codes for CASSEGTGYNTGELFF.